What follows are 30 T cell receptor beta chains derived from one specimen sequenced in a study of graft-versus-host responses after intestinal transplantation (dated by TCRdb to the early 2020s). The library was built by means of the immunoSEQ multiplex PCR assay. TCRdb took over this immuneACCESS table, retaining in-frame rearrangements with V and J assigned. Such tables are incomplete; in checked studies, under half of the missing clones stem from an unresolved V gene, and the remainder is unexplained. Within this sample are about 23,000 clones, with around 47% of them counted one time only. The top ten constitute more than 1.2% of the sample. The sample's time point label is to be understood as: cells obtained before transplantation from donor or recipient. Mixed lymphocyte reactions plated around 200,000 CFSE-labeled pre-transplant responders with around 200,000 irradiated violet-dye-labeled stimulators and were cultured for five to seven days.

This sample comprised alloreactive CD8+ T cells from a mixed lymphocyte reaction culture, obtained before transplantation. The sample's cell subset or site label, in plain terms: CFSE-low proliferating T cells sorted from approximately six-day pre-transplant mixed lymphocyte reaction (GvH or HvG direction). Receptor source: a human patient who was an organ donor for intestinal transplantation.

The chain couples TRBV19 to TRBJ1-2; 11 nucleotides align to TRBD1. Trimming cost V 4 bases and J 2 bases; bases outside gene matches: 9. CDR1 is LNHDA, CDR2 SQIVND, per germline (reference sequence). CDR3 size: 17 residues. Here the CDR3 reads CASSNPGTGGENYGYTF. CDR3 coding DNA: TGTGCCAGTAGTAACCCGGGGACAGGGGGAGAAAACTATGGCTACACCTTC.

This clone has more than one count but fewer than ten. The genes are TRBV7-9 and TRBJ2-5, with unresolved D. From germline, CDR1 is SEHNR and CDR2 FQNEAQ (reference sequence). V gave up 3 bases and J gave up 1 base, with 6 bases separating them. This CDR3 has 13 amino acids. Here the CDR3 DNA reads TGTGCCAGCAGCTTTCCGGCCCAAGAGACCCAGTACTTC. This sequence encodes CASSFPAQETQYF.

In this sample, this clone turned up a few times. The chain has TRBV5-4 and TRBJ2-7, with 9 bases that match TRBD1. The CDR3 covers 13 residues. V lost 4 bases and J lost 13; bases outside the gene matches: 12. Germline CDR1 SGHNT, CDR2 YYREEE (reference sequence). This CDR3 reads CASSHRTGGVGYF. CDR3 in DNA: TGTGCCAGCAGCCACAGAACAGGGGGCGTCGGATACTTC.

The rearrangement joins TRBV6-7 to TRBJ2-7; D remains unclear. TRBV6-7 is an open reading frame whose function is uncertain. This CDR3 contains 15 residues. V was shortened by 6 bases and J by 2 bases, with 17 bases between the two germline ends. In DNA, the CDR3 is TGTGCCAGCAGCCTCAGTGGGAAACCAGCCTACGAGCAGTACTTC. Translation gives CASSLSGKPAYEQYF.

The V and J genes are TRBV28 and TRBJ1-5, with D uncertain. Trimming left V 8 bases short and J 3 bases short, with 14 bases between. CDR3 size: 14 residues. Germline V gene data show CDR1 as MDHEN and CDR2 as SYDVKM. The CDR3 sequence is CASGVALNNQPQHF. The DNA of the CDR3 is TGTGCCAGCGGAGTCGCATTGAACAATCAGCCCCAGCATTTT.

CDR3: CATSRRDGLYGYTF. DNA of the CDR3: TGTGCCACCAGCCGACGGGACGGCCTCTATGGCTACACCTTC. J is TRBJ1-2 and V is TRBV15; perhaps TRBD1 as D (5 bases). The V end lost 5 bases, the J end lost 4 bases, and 14 bases lay between the germline ends. The CDR3 is 14 residues long. Germline CDR1 reads LNHNV; CDR2 reads YYDKDF (reference sequence).

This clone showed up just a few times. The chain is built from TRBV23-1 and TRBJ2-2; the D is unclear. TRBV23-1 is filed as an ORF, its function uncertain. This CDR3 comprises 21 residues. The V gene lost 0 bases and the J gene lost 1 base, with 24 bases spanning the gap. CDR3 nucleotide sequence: TGCGCCAGCAGTCAATCGAAAAGGTCTCCTGGGCCTCGGTGGAACACCGGGGAGCTGTTTTTT. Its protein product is CASSQSKRSPGPRWNTGELFF.

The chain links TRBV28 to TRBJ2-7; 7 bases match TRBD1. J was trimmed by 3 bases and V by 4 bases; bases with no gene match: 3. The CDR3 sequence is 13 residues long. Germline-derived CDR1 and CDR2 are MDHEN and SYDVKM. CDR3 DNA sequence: TGTGCCAGCAGTTCACGGACAGGCTACGAGCAGTACTTC. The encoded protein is CASSSRTGYEQYF. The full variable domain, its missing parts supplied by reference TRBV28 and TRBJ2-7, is DVKVTQSSRYLVKRTGEKVFLECVQDMDHENMFWYRQDPGLGLRLIYFSYDVKMKEKGDIPEGYSVSREKKERFSLILESASTNQTSMYLCASSSRTGYEQYFGPGTRLTVT.

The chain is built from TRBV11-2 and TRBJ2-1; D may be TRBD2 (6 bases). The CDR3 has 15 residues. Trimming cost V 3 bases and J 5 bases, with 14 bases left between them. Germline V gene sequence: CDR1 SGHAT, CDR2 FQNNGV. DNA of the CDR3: TGTGCCAGCAGCTTTTTGCGTCCGGGGGACAATGAGCAGTTCTTC. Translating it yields CASSFLRPGDNEQFF.

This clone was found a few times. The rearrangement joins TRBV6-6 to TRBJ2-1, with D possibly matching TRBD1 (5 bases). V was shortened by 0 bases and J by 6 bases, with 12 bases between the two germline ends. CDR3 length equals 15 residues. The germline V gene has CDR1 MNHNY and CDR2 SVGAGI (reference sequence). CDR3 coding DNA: TGTGCCAGCAGTTACTCAGCAGGGCCCCTCAATGAGCAGTTCTTC. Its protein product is CASSYSAGPLNEQFF.

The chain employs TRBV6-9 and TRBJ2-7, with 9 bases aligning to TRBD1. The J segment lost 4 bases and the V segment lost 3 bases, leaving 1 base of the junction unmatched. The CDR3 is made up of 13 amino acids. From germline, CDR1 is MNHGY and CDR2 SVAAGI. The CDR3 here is CASSYGTGYEQYF. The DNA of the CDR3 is TGTGCCAGCAGTTACGGGACAGGGTACGAGCAGTACTTC.

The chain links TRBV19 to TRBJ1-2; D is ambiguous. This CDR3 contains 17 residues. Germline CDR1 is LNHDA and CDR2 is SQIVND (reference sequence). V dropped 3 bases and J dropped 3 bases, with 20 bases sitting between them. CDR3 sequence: CASSIFLRRRIDYGYTF. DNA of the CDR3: TGTGCCAGTAGTATTTTCCTACGACGGAGAATTGACTATGGCTACACCTTC.

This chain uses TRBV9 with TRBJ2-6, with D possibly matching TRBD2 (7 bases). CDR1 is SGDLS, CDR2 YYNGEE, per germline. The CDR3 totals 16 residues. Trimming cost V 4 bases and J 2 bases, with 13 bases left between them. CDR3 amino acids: CASSLSGGAGANVLTF. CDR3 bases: TGTGCCAGCAGCCTGTCGGGGGGCGCTGGGGCCAACGTCCTGACTTTC.

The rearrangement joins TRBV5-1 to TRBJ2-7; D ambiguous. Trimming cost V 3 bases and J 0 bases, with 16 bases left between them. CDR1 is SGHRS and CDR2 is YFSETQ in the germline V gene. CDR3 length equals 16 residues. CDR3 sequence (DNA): TGCGCCAGCAGCTCCCTCGGTGGAAGTCCCTCCTACGAGCAGTACTTC. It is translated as CASSSLGGSPSYEQYF.

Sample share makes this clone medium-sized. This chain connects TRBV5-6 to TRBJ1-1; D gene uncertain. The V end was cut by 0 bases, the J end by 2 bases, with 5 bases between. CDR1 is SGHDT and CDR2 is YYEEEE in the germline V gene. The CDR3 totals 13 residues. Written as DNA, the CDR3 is TGTGCCAGCAGCTTGGGGGCCAACACTGAAGCTTTCTTT. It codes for CASSLGANTEAFF. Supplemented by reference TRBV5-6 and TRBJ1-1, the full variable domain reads DAGVTQSPTHLIKTRGQQVTLRCSPKSGHDTVSWYQQALGQGPQFIFQYYEEEERQRGNFPDRFSGHQFPNYSSELNVNALLLGDSALYLCASSLGANTEAFFGQGTRLTVV.

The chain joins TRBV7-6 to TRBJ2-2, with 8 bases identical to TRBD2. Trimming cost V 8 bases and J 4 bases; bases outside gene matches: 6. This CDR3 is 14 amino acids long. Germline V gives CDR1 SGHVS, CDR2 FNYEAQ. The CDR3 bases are TGTGCCAGCGTGGCGGGAGGAGTCACCGGGGAGCTGTTTTTT. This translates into CASVAGGVTGELFF.

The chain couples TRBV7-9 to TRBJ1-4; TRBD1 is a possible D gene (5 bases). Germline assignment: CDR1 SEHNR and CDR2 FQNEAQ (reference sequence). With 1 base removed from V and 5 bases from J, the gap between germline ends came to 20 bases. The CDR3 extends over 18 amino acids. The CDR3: CASSLGGFGTGGNEKLFF. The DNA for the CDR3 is TGTGCCAGCAGCTTAGGGGGCTTTGGTACGGGAGGCAATGAAAAACTGTTTTTT.

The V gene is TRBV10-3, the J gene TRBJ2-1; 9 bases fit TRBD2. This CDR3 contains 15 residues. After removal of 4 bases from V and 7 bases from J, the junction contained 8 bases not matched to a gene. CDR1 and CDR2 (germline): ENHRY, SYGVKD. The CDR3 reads CAISVRSGGLNEQFF. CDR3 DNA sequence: TGTGCCATCAGTGTCCGGAGCGGGGGGCTGAATGAGCAGTTCTTC.

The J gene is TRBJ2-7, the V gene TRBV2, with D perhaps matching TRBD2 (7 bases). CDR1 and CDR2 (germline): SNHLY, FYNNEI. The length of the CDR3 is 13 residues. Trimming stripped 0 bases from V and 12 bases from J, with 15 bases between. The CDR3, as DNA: TGTGCCAGCAGTGAAGCGGGGGGGCTAAGCTGGTACTTC. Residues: CASSEAGGLSWYF.

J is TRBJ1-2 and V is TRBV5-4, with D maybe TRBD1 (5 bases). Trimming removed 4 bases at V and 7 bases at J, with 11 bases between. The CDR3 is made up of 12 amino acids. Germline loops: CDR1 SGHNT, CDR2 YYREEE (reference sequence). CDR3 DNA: TGTGCCAGCAGCCAGGGTCTGGCTGGCTACACCTTC. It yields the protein CASSQGLAGYTF.

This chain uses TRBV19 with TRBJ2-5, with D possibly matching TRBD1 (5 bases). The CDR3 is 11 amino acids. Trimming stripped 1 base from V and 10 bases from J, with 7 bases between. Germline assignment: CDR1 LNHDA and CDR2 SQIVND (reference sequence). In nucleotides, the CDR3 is TGTGCCAGTAGTATAGCCCAGGGCCAGTACTTC. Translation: CASSIAQGQYF.

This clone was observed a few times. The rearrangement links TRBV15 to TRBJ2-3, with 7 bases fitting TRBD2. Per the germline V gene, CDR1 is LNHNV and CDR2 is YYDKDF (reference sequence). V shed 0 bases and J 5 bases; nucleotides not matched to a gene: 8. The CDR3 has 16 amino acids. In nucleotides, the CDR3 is TGTGCCACCAGCAGAGATGGGGAGGGAAAAGAAGATACGCAGTATTTT. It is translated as CATSRDGEGKEDTQYF.

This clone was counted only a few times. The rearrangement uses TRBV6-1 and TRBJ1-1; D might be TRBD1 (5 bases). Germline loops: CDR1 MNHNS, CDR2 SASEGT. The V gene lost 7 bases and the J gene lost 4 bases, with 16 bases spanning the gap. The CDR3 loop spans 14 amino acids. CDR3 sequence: CASTRGRGRTEAFF. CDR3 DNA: TGTGCCAGCACGAGGGGAAGGGGCCGCACTGAAGCTTTCTTT.

The CDR3 DNA reads as TGCAGTGCGCAACTCGAGACCCAGTACTTC. This translates into CSAQLETQYF. The rearrangement uses TRBV20-1 and TRBJ2-5; D uncertain. Trimming stripped 6 bases from V and 5 bases from J, with 7 bases between. Germline V gene sequence: CDR1 DFQATT, CDR2 SNEGSKA (reference sequence). There are 10 residues in the CDR3.

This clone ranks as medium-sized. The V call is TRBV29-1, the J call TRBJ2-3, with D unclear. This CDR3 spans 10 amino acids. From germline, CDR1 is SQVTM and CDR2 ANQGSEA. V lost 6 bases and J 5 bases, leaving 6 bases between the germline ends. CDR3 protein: CSVYRDTQYF. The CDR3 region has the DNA TGCAGCGTGTACAGAGATACGCAGTATTTT.

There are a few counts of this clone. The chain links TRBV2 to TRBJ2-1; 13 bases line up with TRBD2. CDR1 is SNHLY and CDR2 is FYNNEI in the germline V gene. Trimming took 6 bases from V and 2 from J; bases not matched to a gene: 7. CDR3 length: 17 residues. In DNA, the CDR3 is TGTGCCAGCAGCGACCCAGGACTAGCGGGAGCCTACAATGAGCAGTTCTTC. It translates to CASSDPGLAGAYNEQFF. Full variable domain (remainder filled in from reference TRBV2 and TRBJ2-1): EPEVTQTPSHQVTQMGQEVILRCVPISNHLYFYWYRQILGQKVEFLVSFYNNEISEKSEIFDDQFSVERPDGSNFTLKIRSTKLEDSAMYFCASSDPGLAGAYNEQFFGPGTRLTVL.

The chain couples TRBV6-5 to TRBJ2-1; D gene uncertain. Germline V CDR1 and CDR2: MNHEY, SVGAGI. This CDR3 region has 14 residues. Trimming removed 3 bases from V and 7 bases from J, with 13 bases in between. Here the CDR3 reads CASSYGSGENEQFF. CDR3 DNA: TGTGCCAGCAGTTATGGCTCGGGCGAAAATGAGCAGTTCTTC.

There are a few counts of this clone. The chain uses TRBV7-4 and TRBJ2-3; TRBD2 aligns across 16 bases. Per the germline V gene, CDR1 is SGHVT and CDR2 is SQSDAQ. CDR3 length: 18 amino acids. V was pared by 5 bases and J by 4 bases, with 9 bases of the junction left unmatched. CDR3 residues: CASSGGLAGGPGADTQYF. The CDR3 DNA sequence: TGTGCCAGCAGCGGGGGACTAGCGGGAGGGCCCGGAGCAGATACGCAGTATTTT.

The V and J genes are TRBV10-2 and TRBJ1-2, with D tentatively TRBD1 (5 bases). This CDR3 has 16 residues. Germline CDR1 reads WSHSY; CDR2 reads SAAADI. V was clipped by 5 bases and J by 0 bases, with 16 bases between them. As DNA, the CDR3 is TGCGCCAGCAGTTTAACACAGGCGATCACTAACTATGGCTACACCTTC. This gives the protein CASSLTQAITNYGYTF.

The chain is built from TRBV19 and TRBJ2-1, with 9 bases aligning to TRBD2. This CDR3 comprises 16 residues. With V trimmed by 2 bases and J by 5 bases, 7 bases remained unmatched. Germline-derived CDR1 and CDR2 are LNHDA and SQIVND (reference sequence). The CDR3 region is CASSINPIAGDNEQFF. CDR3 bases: TGTGCCAGTAGTATAAATCCGATAGCGGGAGACAATGAGCAGTTCTTC.